This record looks at one T cell receptor (beta chain) sequence and its context. The CDR3 contains 15 residues. V lost 6 bases to trimming and J lost 5 bases; unmatched junction nucleotides: 10. Germline CDR1 is SGHDN and CDR2 is FVKESK. This specimen belongs to a study of T-cell memory formation after mild COVID-19. TCRdb analysed the 5' RACE reads with MiXCR anew, one entry per CDR3 protein. The sample has roughly 500,000 distinct CDR3 sequences, around 21% seen once. The V call is TRBV14, the J call TRBJ1-1, with 9 bases that match TRBD1. Material: PBMCs or a T cell subset sorted from them (not recorded which). The origin of this receptor is an adult woman who had mild COVID-19 (a few samples of this study predate the infection). Cell type and time point are not known. CDR3 protein: CASSRTGAERTEAFF. The CDR3 DNA sequence: TGTGCCAGCAGTCGGACAGGGGCGGAGAGGACTGAAGCTTTCTTT. Filled out from reference TRBV14 and TRBJ1-1, the complete variable domain reads EAGVTQFPSHSVIEKGQTVTLRCDPISGHDNLYWYRRVMGKEIKFLLHFVKESKQDESGMPNNRFLAERTGGTYSTLKVQPAELEDSGVYFCASSRTGAERTEAFFGQGTRLTVV.